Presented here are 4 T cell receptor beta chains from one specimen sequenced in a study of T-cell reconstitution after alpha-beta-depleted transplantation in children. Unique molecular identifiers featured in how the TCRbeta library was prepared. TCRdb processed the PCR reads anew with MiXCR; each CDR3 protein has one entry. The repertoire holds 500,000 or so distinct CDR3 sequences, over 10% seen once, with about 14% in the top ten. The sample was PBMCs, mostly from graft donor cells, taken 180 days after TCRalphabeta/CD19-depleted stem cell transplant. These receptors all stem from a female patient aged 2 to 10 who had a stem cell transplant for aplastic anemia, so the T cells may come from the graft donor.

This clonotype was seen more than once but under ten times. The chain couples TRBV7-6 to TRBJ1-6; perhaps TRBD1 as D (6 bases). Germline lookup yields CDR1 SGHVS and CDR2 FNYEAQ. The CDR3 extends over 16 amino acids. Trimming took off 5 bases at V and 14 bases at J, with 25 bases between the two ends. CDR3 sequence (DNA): TGTGCCAGCAGCCCTGGGGCCGGACAGCCGTGGGAGGCCCTCCACTTT. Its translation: CASSPGAGQPWEALHF.

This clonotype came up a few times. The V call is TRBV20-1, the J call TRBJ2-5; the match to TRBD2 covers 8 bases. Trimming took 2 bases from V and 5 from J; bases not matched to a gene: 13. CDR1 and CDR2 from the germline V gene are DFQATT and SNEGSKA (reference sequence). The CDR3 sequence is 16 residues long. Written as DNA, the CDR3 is TGCAGTGCTAGATTACTGGGAGGGCGCGGGAGGGAGACCCAGTACTTC. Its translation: CSARLLGGRGRETQYF.

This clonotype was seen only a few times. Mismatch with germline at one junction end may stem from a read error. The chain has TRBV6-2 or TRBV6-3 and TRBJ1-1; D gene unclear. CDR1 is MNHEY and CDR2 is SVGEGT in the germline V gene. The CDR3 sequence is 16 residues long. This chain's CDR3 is CASSYSTWVRGTEAFF. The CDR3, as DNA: TGTGCCAGCAGCTACTCCACCTGGGTCCGAGGCACTGAAGCTTTCTTT.

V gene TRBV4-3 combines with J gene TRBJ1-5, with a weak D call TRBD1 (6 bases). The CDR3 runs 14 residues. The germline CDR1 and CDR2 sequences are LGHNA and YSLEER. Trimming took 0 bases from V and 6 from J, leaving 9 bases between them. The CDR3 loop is CASSQEGGGQPQHF. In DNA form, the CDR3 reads TGCGCCAGCAGCCAAGAAGGGGGGGGTCAGCCCCAGCATTTT.